Included here is one TCR beta chain sequence, with context. This CDR3 region has 15 residues. Germline V lookup: CDR1 LGHNA, CDR2 YSLEER. V lost 0 bases to trimming and J lost 4 bases, with 10 bases between them. Stated treatment: randomized to nivolumab then ipilimumab (arm A) or the reverse (arm B). PBMC sorting kept live CD3+CD8+ cells without CD19 or CD56. The record originates from a study of sequential checkpoint blockade in melanoma. Here immunoSEQ multiplex PCR was the method, and the copy in TCRdb shows in-frame clones only, minus some. The repertoire holds over 10,000 clones, with roughly four fifths as singletons.

The sequence was collected from a human donor with melanoma. This sample comprised CD8+ T cells sorted from blood (inferred from file names), obtained from a patient given nivolumab and ipilimumab in sequence. This rearrangement joins TRBV4-3 to TRBJ2-1; no definite D call. In DNA form, the CDR3 reads TGCGCCAGCAGCCAAGATTTTGACTCTTACAATGAGCAGTTCTTC. Translated: CASSQDFDSYNEQFF.